This TCR beta chain was captured by sequencing in a study of yellow fever vaccine responses in identical twins. As concerns this clonotype: Its matching antigen is unknown.

General observations from the study: After vaccination, twins' T cell response reportedly seemed partly convergent, partly personalized.

TCRdb reprocessed the RT-PCR reads via MiXCR and lists one record per CDR3 protein. Of more than 30,000 distinct CDR3 sequences in the sample, less than 70% are singletons; the top ten hold roughly 4.7%. This CDR3 is built from 15 residues. In germline, CDR1 is SGHVS, CDR2 FNYEAQ. Trimming took 1 base from V and 9 from J; bases not matched to a gene: 6. The sequencing used T cells from blood (PBMCs), unsorted or a sorted subset (not recorded which), collected before or after yellow fever vaccination (not recorded which). The TCR sequence derives from a woman between 18 and 29 years old who received the yellow fever vaccine. The gene calls are TRBV7-6 and TRBJ2-2, with 9 bases lining up with TRBD2. The CDR3 DNA is TGTGCCAGCAGCTTAGGAGTAGCGGGAGATTGGGAGCTGTTTTTT. Its protein is CASSLGVAGDWELFF.